A single sample is the source of the 27 T cell receptor beta chains below, sequenced in a study of blood T cell repertoires in COVID-19 (dated by TCRdb to the early 2020s). Libraries were prepared through the immunoSEQ multiplex PCR assay. Not all clones reach the TCRdb copy of this immuneACCESS table, which keeps in-frame sequences only. Checked studies attribute under half of the gap to unresolved V genes and leave the rest unexplained. The sample contains approximately 100,000 clones, 71% of them found a single time. 0.75% to 1% of the sample is in the top ten clones. Sequencing used peripheral blood. The origin of the receptors is a human donor with acute or convalescent COVID-19. The donor label of this sample is uncertain.

J is TRBJ1-1 and V is TRBV29-1; D not certain. The V end lost 0 bases, the J end lost 7 bases, and 12 bases lay between the germline ends. The CDR3 is 13 amino acids. The germline V gene has CDR1 SQVTM and CDR2 ANQGSEA. The CDR3 region is CSVEDPDEHEAFF. In DNA form, the CDR3 reads TGCAGCGTTGAAGACCCTGATGAACATGAAGCTTTCTTT. The whole variable domain, filled in from reference TRBV29-1 and TRBJ1-1, reads SAVISQKPSRDICQRGTSLTIQCQVDSQVTMMFWYRQQPGQSLTLIATANQGSEATYESGFVIDKFPISRPNLTFSTLTVSNMSPEDSSIYLCSVEDPDEHEAFFGQGTRLTVV.

The chain joins TRBV28 to TRBJ1-5, with a possible D match to TRBD1 (6 bases). There are 14 residues in the CDR3. The ends were cut back, 4 bases at V and 7 bases at J, with 14 bases in the middle. Germline assignment: CDR1 MDHEN and CDR2 SYDVKM. The CDR3 DNA reads as TGTGCCAGCAGTTCCCTCACAGGGCGCCAGCCCCAGCATTTT. Its protein product is CASSSLTGRQPQHF.

The chain carries TRBV5-1 and TRBJ2-1; 7 positions agree with TRBD1. The CDR3 runs 14 residues. With 3 bases clipped from V and 5 bases from J, the junction kept 5 bases outside the gene matches. Germline V gives CDR1 SGHRS, CDR2 YFSETQ. The CDR3 coding sequence is TGCGCCAGCAGCTCGGGACAGCTTCACAATGAGCAGTTCTTC. Translated, it gives CASSSGQLHNEQFF.

The genes are TRBV11-2 and TRBJ2-7; 7 positions agree with TRBD1. The V gene's germline CDR1 is SGHAT and CDR2 FQNNGV. The length of the CDR3 is 16 residues. The junction had 8 bases not matched to a gene; V was cut back by 1 base and J by 2 bases. CDR3 sequence (DNA): TGTGCCAGCAGCTTAGGGAGAGGGGGCGCCGCCTACGAGCAGTACTTC. Amino acids: CASSLGRGGAAYEQYF. The whole variable domain, filled in from reference TRBV11-2 and TRBJ2-7, reads EAGVAQSPRYKIIEKRQSVAFWCNPISGHATLYWYQQILGQGPKLLIQFQNNGVVDDSQLPKDRFSAERLKGVDSTLKIQPAKLEDSAVYLCASSLGRGGAAYEQYFGPGTRLTVT.

The V call is TRBV7-2, the J call TRBJ2-3; 8 nucleotides agree with TRBD2. CDR3 length: 16 residues. Germline V lookup: CDR1 SGHTA, CDR2 FQGNSA. The trim removed 0 bases at V and 10 bases at J, leaving 12 bases unmatched. The CDR3 reads CASSLAGGGGGEPQYF. The CDR3 region has the DNA TGTGCCAGCAGCTTAGCCGGGGGGGGAGGTGGCGAACCGCAGTATTTT.

Here the CDR3 reads CAWSHRVGNQPQHF. CDR3 in DNA: TGTGCCTGGTCACACAGGGTGGGCAATCAGCCCCAGCATTTT. The chain links TRBV30 to TRBJ1-5; the D gene is possibly TRBD1 (6 bases). CDR3 length: 14 residues. CDR1 and CDR2 (germline): GTSNPN, SVGIG (reference sequence). V was clipped by 5 bases and J by 2 bases, with 13 bases between them.

The V call is TRBV4-2, the J call TRBJ1-2; D possibly corresponds to TRBD1 (5 bases). The CDR3 totals 11 residues. The germline V and J ends were trimmed by 1 base and 10 bases, with 7 bases remaining between them. CDR1 and CDR2 from the germline V gene are LGHNA and YNFKEQ. The CDR3 bases are TGTGCCAGCAGCCAAGGGGGCTCCTACACCTTC. Encoded protein: CASSQGGSYTF.

The chain couples TRBV25-1 to TRBJ1-5, with 7 bases matching TRBD1. The germline V gene encodes CDR1 MGHDK and CDR2 SYGVNS. There are 17 residues in the CDR3. Unmatched junction bases numbered 10, after V lost 2 bases and J lost 3 bases. The CDR3 sequence: CASSETGAGQNNQPQHF. The DNA for the CDR3 is TGTGCCAGCAGTGAAACGGGGGCGGGACAGAACAATCAGCCCCAGCATTTT.

The rearrangement uses TRBV2 and TRBJ2-1; 8 bases map to TRBD1. This CDR3 comprises 14 residues. The junction had 4 bases not matched to a gene; V was cut back by 1 base and J by 8 bases. Germline V lookup: CDR1 SNHLY, CDR2 FYNNEI. The CDR3 DNA sequence: TGTGCCAGCAGTGAAGGGACAGGGATCGATGAGCAGTTCTTC. This translates into CASSEGTGIDEQFF.

The chain uses TRBV5-5 and TRBJ2-2; 9 bases line up with TRBD2. CDR1 SGHKS and CDR2 YYEKEE come from the germline V gene (reference sequence). The V and J ends lost 3 bases and 7 bases, in that order; junction bases with no gene match: 10. The CDR3 loop spans 16 amino acids. CDR3 residues: CASSWRPGLAGGELFF. The DNA of the CDR3 is TGTGCCAGCAGCTGGAGGCCGGGACTAGCCGGCGGGGAGCTGTTTTTT.

The chain couples TRBV4-1 to TRBJ2-2; 8 bases line up with TRBD1. V was pared by 3 bases and J by 1 base, with 4 bases of the junction left unmatched. The germline V gene has CDR1 MGHRA and CDR2 YSYEKL. CDR3 size: 16 residues. The CDR3 DNA sequence: TGCGCCAGCAGCCATCCAGGGGGCGAGAACACCGGGGAGCTGTTTTTT. The encoded protein is CASSHPGGENTGELFF.

A few counts support this clone. The CDR3 coding sequence is TGTGCCAGCAACAAAGGGGGTAGGGCGACTGAATTCTTC. It is translated as CASNKGGRATEFF. This rearrangement joins TRBV28 to TRBJ2-1; a possible D gene is TRBD1 (6 bases). The CDR3 has 13 residues. Trimming cost V 7 bases and J 16 bases, with 23 bases left between them. CDR1 is MDHEN and CDR2 is SYDVKM in the germline V gene.

The V call is TRBV2, the J call TRBJ2-3; tentatively, D is TRBD2 (7 bases). CDR1 is SNHLY, CDR2 FYNNEI, per germline. V was trimmed by 6 bases and J by 1 base, leaving 11 bases between them. The CDR3 runs 14 residues. The DNA of the CDR3 is TGTGCCAGCAGCGGGGGGCCGGGCACAGATACGCAGTATTTT. Amino acids: CASSGGPGTDTQYF.

The chain is built from TRBV28 and TRBJ2-7; 8 bases align to TRBD1. Germline V gene sequence: CDR1 MDHEN, CDR2 SYDVKM. Unmatched junction bases numbered 22, after V lost 1 base and J lost 2 bases. CDR3 length: 21 residues. The CDR3 bases are TGTGCCAGCAGTTTATTTCCATTTTGGACAGGGAGCTTAGAGGGGGCCTACGAGCAGTACTTC. Protein product: CASSLFPFWTGSLEGAYEQYF. Variable domain in full (rest from reference TRBV28 and TRBJ2-7): DVKVTQSSRYLVKRTGEKVFLECVQDMDHENMFWYRQDPGLGLRLIYFSYDVKMKEKGDIPEGYSVSREKKERFSLILESASTNQTSMYLCASSLFPFWTGSLEGAYEQYFGPGTRLTVT.

This chain links TRBV30 with TRBJ1-4, with no clear D. Germline-derived CDR1 and CDR2 are GTSNPN and SVGIG (reference sequence). This CDR3 comprises 12 residues. The V gene lost 0 bases and the J gene lost 4 bases, with 3 bases spanning the gap. The CDR3 DNA reads TGTGCCTGGAGTGTACTTAATGAAAAACTGTTTTTT. It is translated as CAWSVLNEKLFF.

This chain joins TRBV19 and TRBJ2-5; no reliable D call. The CDR3 runs 12 residues. Trimming took off 4 bases at V and 5 bases at J, with 8 bases between the two ends. Germline CDR1 is LNHDA and CDR2 is SQIVND (reference sequence). The DNA for the CDR3 is TGTGCCAGTAGTAACGCCAGGGAGACCCAGTACTTC. The encoded protein is CASSNARETQYF.

This clone was observed a single time. This chain joins TRBV19 and TRBJ1-5, with TRBD1 matching over 10 bases. Unmatched junction bases numbered 9, after V lost 8 bases and J lost 5 bases. The CDR3 extends over 15 amino acids. Germline CDR1 LNHDA, CDR2 SQIVND (reference sequence). CDR3 DNA sequence: TGTGCCAGTTATCCCGGGACAGGGGACGATCAGCCCCAGCATTTT. It translates to CASYPGTGDDQPQHF.

The chain is built from TRBV7-9 and TRBJ1-5, with 7 bases aligning to TRBD1. After removal of 5 bases from V and 5 bases from J, the junction contained 3 bases not matched to a gene. The CDR3 totals 13 residues. Germline CDR1 is SEHNR and CDR2 is FQNEAQ (reference sequence). The CDR3 coding sequence is TGTGCCAGCAGCCAGACAGGGTATCAGCCCCAGCATTTT. Amino acid sequence: CASSQTGYQPQHF.

The chain recombines TRBV9 with TRBJ2-1; D perhaps matches TRBD2 (7 bases). The CDR3 contains 14 residues. Per germline, CDR1 SGDLS and CDR2 YYNGEE. Trimming pared 0 bases from V and 9 bases from J, leaving 13 bases between. CDR3 loop: CASSVGGGAFEQFF. CDR3 sequence (DNA): TGTGCCAGCAGCGTAGGAGGGGGGGCCTTTGAGCAGTTCTTC.

This clone came up a few times. The chain links TRBV5-6 to TRBJ1-3; no clear D. Trimming removed 7 bases at V and 0 bases at J, with 14 bases between. The length of the CDR3 is 15 residues. Germline V gives CDR1 SGHDT, CDR2 YYEEEE. CDR3 sequence reads: CASESGWSSGNTIYF. The CDR3 region has the DNA TGTGCCAGCGAAAGCGGCTGGAGCTCTGGAAACACCATATATTTT.

This clone has only a few counts. The rearrangement joins TRBV7-8 to TRBJ2-5; a possible D gene is TRBD2 (6 bases). CDR1 SGHVS and CDR2 FQNEAQ come from the germline V gene. Deletions cut 1 base from V and 1 base from J, with 10 bases between. The length of the CDR3 is 15 residues. The DNA for the CDR3 is TGTGCCAGCAGCTTAGGGAGGACTACCCAAGAGACCCAGTACTTC. This codes for CASSLGRTTQETQYF.

This clone has just a few counts. This chain connects TRBV2 to TRBJ1-3; 8 bases are shared with TRBD1. The germline V gene has CDR1 SNHLY and CDR2 FYNNEI. This CDR3 is 16 amino acids long. With 4 bases clipped from V and 0 bases from J, the junction kept 5 bases outside the gene matches. CDR3 residues: CASSGTGISSGNTIYF. The CDR3 DNA reads as TGTGCCAGCAGTGGGACAGGGATCTCCTCTGGAAACACCATATATTTT.

This chain joins TRBV28 and TRBJ2-1, with 12 bases that match TRBD2. Unmatched junction bases numbered 9, after V lost 3 bases and J lost 0 bases. Germline V gene data show CDR1 as MDHEN and CDR2 as SYDVKM. The CDR3 extends over 19 amino acids. DNA of the CDR3: TGTGCCAGCAGTTTTCGACTAGCGGGGGACCAAAGCTCCTACAATGAGCAGTTCTTC. It translates to CASSFRLAGDQSSYNEQFF.

This clone was recorded only once. The V and J genes are TRBV7-2 and TRBJ1-5; D is undetermined. Germline-derived CDR1 and CDR2 are SGHTA and FQGNSA. The V gene lost 3 bases and the J gene lost 4 bases, with 13 bases spanning the gap. This CDR3 has 15 residues. DNA for the CDR3: TGTGCCAGCAGCTTGTCCCAGGATCTTAATCAGCCCCAGCATTTT. Translated: CASSLSQDLNQPQHF.

This clone was detected a few times. The chain combines TRBV5-8 with TRBJ1-2; maybe TRBD1 (5 bases). This CDR3 is 14 amino acids long. The germline V gene encodes CDR1 SGHTS and CDR2 YDEGEE. Trimming took 4 bases from V and 1 from J, leaving 11 bases between them. The CDR3 DNA is TGTGCCAGCAGCCCTAGGGGTATTAACTATGGCTACACCTTC. Translation: CASSPRGINYGYTF.

The chain has TRBV7-9 and TRBJ1-2, with 8 bases that match TRBD1. V lost 4 bases, J lost 0 bases, and 7 bases stayed unmatched. The germline gives CDR1 SEHNR, CDR2 FQNEAQ (reference sequence). CDR3 length equals 16 residues. The CDR3 nucleotides read TGTGCCAGCAGCTGGACAGGGAGTGGGGCTAACTATGGCTACACCTTC. Its translation is CASSWTGSGANYGYTF.

This chain uses TRBV7-8 with TRBJ1-1; maybe TRBD1 (6 bases). V dropped 5 bases and J dropped 4 bases, with 14 bases sitting between them. The CDR3 consists of 14 residues. The germline CDR1 and CDR2 sequences are SGHVS and FQNEAQ. Here the CDR3 DNA reads TGTGCCAGCAGCCAACAGGGAGGGGTCACTGAAGCTTTCTTT. It yields the protein CASSQQGGVTEAFF.